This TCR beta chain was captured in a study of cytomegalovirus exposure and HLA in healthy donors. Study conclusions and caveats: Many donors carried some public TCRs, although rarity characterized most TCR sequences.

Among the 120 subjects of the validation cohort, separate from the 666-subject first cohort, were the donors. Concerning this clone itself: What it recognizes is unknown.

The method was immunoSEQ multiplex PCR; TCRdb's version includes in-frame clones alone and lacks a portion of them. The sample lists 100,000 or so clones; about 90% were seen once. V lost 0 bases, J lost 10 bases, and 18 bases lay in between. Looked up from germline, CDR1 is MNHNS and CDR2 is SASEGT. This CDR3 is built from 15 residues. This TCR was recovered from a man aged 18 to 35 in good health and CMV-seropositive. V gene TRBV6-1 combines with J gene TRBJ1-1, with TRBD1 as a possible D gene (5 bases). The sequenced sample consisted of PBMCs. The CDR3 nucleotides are TGTGCCAGCAGTGAAGCGCCTGAGCAGGGCCAGGGAGCTTTCTTT. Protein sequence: CASSEAPEQGQGAFF.